The rows below give T cell receptor beta chains drawn from one sample of a study of T cell responses to AZD1222 COVID-19 vaccine. TCRdb's table, derived via immunoSEQ multiplex PCR, lists solely in-frame clones and lacks some. The sample shows roughly 150,000 clones, 80% to 95% of them seen only once. The sequences come from peripheral blood, collected on day 0 of AZD1222 vaccination. Receptors originate from an adult in good health. Both conserved end residues are part of each CDR3. The order of the fields is clone size, V gene, J gene, D gene, CDR3 protein, CDR3 DNA. A D gene is named only where the DNA matches it firmly. A clone size is listed for some rows: how often the clone was seen (once, few, many), or a class if it is expanded.

NA	TRBV10-1	TRBJ2-2	TRBD1	CASSQGGFTGELFF	TGCGCCAGCAGCCAAGGGGGCTTCACCGGGGAGCTGTTTTTT
NA	TRBV7-2	TRBJ1-5	TRBD1	CASRRGQGAGQPQHF	TGTGCCAGCAGAAGGGGACAGGGGGCAGGTCAGCCCCAGCATTTT
medium-sized	TRBV6-2/TRBV6-3	TRBJ1-1	TRBD1	CASSSSLPGQGVNTEAFF	TGTGCCAGCAGTTCCTCCCTCCCGGGACAGGGAGTGAACACTGAAGCTTTCTTT
NA	TRBV7-7	TRBJ2-5	NA	CASSPGLGETQYF	TGTGCTAGCAGCCCCGGCTTGGGGGAGACCCAGTACTTC
NA	TRBV27	TRBJ1-3	NA	CASGVVRGSGNTIYF	TGTGCCAGCGGCGTCGTCAGAGGCTCTGGAAACACCATATATTTT
once	TRBV6-2/TRBV6-3	TRBJ2-5	NA	CASSYISGSRETQYF	TGTGCCAGCAGTTACATTTCAGGGAGCAGGGAGACCCAGTACTTC
NA	TRBV12-3/TRBV12-4	TRBJ1-5	NA	CASSFREQPQHF	TGTGCCAGCAGTTTTAGGGAGCAGCCCCAGCATTTT
NA	TRBV7-9	TRBJ2-7	NA	CASSLEHWAYEQYF	TGTGCCAGCAGCTTAGAGCATTGGGCCTACGAGCAGTACTTC
NA	TRBV2	TRBJ2-5	NA	CASNELGGETQYF	TGTGCCAGCAATGAACTGGGCGGAGAGACCCAGTACTTC
NA	TRBV5-1	TRBJ2-7	NA	CASSRAGATYEQYF	TGCGCCAGCAGCCGGGCAGGAGCCACCTACGAGCAGTACTTC
NA	TRBV19	TRBJ2-7	TRBD1	CASSNPSSGTGGPYEQYF	TGTGCCAGTAGTAACCCTTCTTCCGGGACAGGGGGGCCCTACGAGCAGTACTTC
NA	TRBV27	TRBJ2-1	NA	CASSPIRLEGSYNEQFF	TGTGCCAGCAGCCCTATACGACTAGAAGGGTCCTACAATGAGCAGTTCTTC
NA	TRBV27	TRBJ2-7	NA	CASSHADRSYEQYF	TGTGCCAGCAGTCATGCCGACAGGTCCTACGAGCAGTACTTC
NA	TRBV5-1	TRBJ2-1	NA	CASSLHSLTGNEQFF	TGCGCCAGCAGCTTACACTCTTTGACGGGCAATGAGCAGTTCTTC
once	TRBV2	TRBJ2-1	TRBD2	CASSPGLAGGPSHNEQFF	TGTGCCAGCAGCCCGGGACTAGCGGGAGGGCCCTCCCACAATGAGCAGTTCTTC
NA	TRBV30	TRBJ2-1	NA	CAWSVGFPNEQFF	TGTGCCTGGAGTGTGGGCTTCCCCAATGAGCAGTTCTTC
NA	TRBV18	TRBJ1-1	NA	CASSPGQMNTEAFF	TGTGCCAGCTCACCGGGTCAGATGAACACTGAAGCTTTCTTT
NA	TRBV7-2	TRBJ2-2	TRBD1	CASSSDRVGTGELFF	TGTGCCAGCAGTTCGGACAGGGTGGGGACCGGGGAGCTGTTTTTT
NA	TRBV18	TRBJ1-5	NA	CASSPFGGQPQHF	TGTGCCAGCTCACCATTCGGAGGGCAGCCCCAGCATTTT
once	TRBV2	TRBJ1-1	NA	CASSGVLVTEAFF	TGTGCCAGCAGTGGGGTTCTAGTCACTGAAGCTTTCTTT
once	TRBV4-3	TRBJ1-1	TRBD1	CASSQARDRAGAEAFF	TGCGCCAGCAGCCAAGCCCGGGACAGGGCTGGGGCTGAAGCTTTCTTT
NA	TRBV27	TRBJ1-2	TRBD1	CASSLGQGTYGYTF	TGTGCCAGCAGTTTAGGACAGGGAACCTATGGCTACACCTTC
NA	TRBV5-1	TRBJ1-1	NA	CASSLGGTTNTEAFF	TGCGCCAGCAGCTTGGGTGGGACAACCAACACTGAAGCTTTCTTT
NA	TRBV6-5	TRBJ2-5	NA	CASRERETQYF	TGTGCCAGCAGGGAGCGGGAGACCCAGTACTTC
once	TRBV5-1	TRBJ1-1	NA	CASSLGVTGNEAFF	TGCGCCAGCAGCTTGGGCGTTACAGGGAATGAAGCTTTCTTT
once	TRBV11-2	TRBJ2-7	NA	CASSLDLDSVLYEQYF	TGTGCCAGCAGCTTAGATCTAGACAGCGTGCTCTACGAGCAGTACTTC
once	TRBV18	TRBJ1-2	NA	CASSGAGSYGYTF	TGTGCCAGCTCAGGGGCCGGGAGCTATGGCTACACCTTC
NA	TRBV7-9	TRBJ2-3	TRBD2	CASSSRERGGADTQYF	TGTGCCAGCAGCTCCCGGGAGCGGGGGGGCGCCGATACGCAGTATTTT
NA	TRBV6-6	TRBJ2-3	NA	CASSQGGPADTQYF	TGTGCCAGCAGCCAGGGAGGCCCAGCAGATACGCAGTATTTT
NA	TRBV27	TRBJ2-1	NA	CASSENNEQFF	TGTGCCAGCAGTGAAAACAATGAGCAGTTCTTC
once	TRBV30	TRBJ1-2	TRBD1	CAWSPIDGTGEGYTF	TGTGCCTGGAGTCCAATCGACGGGACAGGGGAGGGCTACACCTTC
NA	TRBV19	TRBJ2-7	NA	CAEPDSRSYEQYF	TGTGCCGAGCCGGACAGCCGCTCCTACGAGCAGTACTTC
NA	TRBV5-1	TRBJ1-1	NA	CASSLGMDTEAFF	TGCGCCAGCAGCTTGGGCATGGACACTGAAGCTTTCTTT
NA	TRBV7-3	TRBJ1-1	NA	CASSLGMNTEAFF	TGTGCCAGCAGCTTAGGCATGAACACTGAAGCTTTCTTT
many	TRBV7-9	TRBJ1-1	TRBD1	CASSPPTGGAFF	TGTGCCAGCAGCCCACCGACAGGGGGAGCTTTCTTT
NA	TRBV11-2	TRBJ1-1	NA	CASSERGTEAFF	TGTGCCAGCAGCGAAAGGGGCACTGAAGCTTTCTTT
NA	TRBV7-8	TRBJ2-2	TRBD1	CASSPGTANTGELFF	TGTGCCAGCAGCCCGGGGACAGCGAACACCGGGGAGCTGTTTTTT
NA	TRBV7-2	TRBJ2-5	NA	CASSPRGETQYF	TGTGCCAGCAGCCCGAGGGGGGAGACCCAGTACTTC
NA	TRBV5-1	TRBJ2-5	TRBD2	CASSYSPGGRETQYF	TGCGCCAGCAGCTACAGTCCCGGGGGGAGAGAGACCCAGTACTTC
NA	TRBV19	TRBJ2-1	NA	CASSIPPDRYSYNEQFF	TGTGCCAGTAGTATTCCCCCGGACAGATACTCCTACAATGAGCAGTTCTTC
NA	TRBV30	TRBJ2-7	TRBD1	CAWRRTGSYEQYF	TGTGCCTGGAGGCGGACAGGCTCCTACGAGCAGTACTTC
NA	TRBV10-2	TRBJ2-7	TRBD1	CASMDRVNYEQYF	TGCGCCAGCATGGACAGGGTGAATTACGAGCAGTACTTC
few	TRBV10-2	TRBJ2-3	NA	CATDEAGATDTQYF	TGCGCCACCGATGAGGCAGGCGCGACAGATACGCAGTATTTT